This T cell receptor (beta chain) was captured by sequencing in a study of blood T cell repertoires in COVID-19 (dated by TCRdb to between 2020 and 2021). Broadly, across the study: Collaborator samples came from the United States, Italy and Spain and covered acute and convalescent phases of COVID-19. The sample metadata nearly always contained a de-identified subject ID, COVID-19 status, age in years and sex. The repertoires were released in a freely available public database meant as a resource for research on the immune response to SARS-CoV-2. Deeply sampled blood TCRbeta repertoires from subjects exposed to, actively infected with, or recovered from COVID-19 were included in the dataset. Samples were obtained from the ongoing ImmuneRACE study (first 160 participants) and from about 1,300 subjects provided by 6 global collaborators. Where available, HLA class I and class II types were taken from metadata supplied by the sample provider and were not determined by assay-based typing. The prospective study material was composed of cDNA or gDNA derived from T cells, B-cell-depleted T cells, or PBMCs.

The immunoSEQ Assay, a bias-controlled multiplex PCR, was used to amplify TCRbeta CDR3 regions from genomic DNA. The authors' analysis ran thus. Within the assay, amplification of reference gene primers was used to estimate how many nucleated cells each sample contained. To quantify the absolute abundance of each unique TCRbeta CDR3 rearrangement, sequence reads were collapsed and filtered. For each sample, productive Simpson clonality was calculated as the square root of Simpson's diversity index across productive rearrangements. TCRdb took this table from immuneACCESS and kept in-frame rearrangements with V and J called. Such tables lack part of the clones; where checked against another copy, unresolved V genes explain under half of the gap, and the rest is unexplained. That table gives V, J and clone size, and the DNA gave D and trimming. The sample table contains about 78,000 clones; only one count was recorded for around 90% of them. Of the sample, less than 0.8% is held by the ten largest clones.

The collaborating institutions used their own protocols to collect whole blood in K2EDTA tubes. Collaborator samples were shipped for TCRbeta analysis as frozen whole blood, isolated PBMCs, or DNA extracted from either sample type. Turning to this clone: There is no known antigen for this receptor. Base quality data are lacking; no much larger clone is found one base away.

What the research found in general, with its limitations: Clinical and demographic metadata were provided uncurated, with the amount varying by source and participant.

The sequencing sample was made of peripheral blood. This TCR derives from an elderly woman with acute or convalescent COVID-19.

The DNA sequence reads TGTGCCACCAGCAGAGATTGGACTAGCCAGTTCTTC. It specifies CATSRDWTSQFF. Here the chain combines TRBV15 and TRBJ2-1, and 8 bases in between align with TRBD2. The cysteine opens and the phenylalanine closes a CDR3 of 12 amino acids. Of all the DNA, just the CDR3 is kept, 36 bases in frame from base 1. Trimming leaves V shorter by 0 bases and J shorter by 13 bases, with the junction holding 2 bases beyond the gene matches. The germline V gene (reference sequence) supplies CDR1 LNHNV and CDR2 YYDKDF. Outside the CDR3, residues come from the reference TRBV15 and TRBJ2-1 proteins, so the full variable domain is: DAMVIQNPRYQVTQFGKPVTLSCSQTLNHNVMYWYQQKSSQAPKLLFHYYDKDFNNEADTPDNFQSRRPNTSFCFLDIRSPGLGDTAMYLCATSRDWTSQFFGPGTRLTVL.